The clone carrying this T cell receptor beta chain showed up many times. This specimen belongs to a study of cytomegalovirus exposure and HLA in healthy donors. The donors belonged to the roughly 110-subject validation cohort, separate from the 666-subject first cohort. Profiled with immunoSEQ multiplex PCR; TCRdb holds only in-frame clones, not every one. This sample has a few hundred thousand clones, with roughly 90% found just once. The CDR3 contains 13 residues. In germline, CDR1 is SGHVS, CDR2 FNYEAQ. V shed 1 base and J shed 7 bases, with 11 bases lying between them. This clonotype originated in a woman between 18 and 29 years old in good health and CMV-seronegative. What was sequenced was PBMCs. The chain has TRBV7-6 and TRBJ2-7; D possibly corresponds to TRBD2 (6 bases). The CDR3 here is CASSLVSGEEQYF. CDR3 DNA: TGTGCCAGCAGCTTAGTTTCGGGGGAGGAGCAGTACTTC. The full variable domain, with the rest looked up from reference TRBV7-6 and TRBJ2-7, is GAGVSQSPRYKVTKRGQDVALRCDPISGHVSLYWYRQALGQGPEFLTYFNYEAQQDKSGLPNDRFSAERPEGSISTLTIQRTEQRDSAMYRCASSLVSGEEQYFGPGTRLTVT.